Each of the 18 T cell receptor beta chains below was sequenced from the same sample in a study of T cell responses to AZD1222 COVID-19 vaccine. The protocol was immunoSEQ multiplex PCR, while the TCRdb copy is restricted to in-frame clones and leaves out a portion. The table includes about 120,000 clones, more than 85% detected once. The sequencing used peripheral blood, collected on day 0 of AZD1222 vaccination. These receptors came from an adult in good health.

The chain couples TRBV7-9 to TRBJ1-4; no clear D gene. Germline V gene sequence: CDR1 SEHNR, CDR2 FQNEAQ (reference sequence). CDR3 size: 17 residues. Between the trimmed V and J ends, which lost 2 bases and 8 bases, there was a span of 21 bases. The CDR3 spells CASSLLSYRSREEKLFF. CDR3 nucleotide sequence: TGTGCCAGCAGCTTACTTTCTTATCGCAGCCGTGAGGAAAAACTGTTTTTT.

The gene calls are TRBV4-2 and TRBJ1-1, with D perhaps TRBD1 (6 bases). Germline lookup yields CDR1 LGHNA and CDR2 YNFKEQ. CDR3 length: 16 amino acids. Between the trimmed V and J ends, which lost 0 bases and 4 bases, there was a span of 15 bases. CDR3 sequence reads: CASSQEGTKGLTEAFF. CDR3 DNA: TGTGCCAGCAGCCAAGAGGGGACAAAAGGTCTCACTGAAGCTTTCTTT.

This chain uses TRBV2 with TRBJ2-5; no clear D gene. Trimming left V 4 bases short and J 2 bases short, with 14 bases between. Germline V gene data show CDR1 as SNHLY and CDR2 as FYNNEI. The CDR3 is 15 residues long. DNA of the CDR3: TGTGCCAGCAGTGCCTCCCCCGATCCACAAGAGACCCAGTACTTC. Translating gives CASSASPDPQETQYF.

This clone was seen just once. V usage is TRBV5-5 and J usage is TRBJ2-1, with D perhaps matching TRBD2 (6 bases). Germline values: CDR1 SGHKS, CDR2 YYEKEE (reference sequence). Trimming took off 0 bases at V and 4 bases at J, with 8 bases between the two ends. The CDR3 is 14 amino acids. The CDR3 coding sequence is TGTGCCAGCAGCTTGGGGCGGGGATACAATGAGCAGTTCTTC. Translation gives CASSLGRGYNEQFF. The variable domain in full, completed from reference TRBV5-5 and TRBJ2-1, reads DAGVTQSPTHLIKTRGQQVTLRCSPISGHKSVSWYQQVLGQGPQFIFQYYEKEERGRGNFPDRFSARQFPNYSSELNVNALLLGDSALYLCASSLGRGYNEQFFGPGTRLTVL.

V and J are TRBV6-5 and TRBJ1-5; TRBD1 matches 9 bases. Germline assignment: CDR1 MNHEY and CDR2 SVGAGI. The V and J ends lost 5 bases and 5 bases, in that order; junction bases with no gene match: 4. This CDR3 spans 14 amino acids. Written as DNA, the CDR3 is TGTGCCAGCAGTACAGGGGGCTGGGATCAGCCCCAGCATTTT. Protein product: CASSTGGWDQPQHF.

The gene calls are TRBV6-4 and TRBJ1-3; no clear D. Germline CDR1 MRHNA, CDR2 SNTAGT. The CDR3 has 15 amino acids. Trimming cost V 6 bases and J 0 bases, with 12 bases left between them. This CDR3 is CASSRTTNSGNTIYF. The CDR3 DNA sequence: TGTGCCAGCAGCAGAACGACCAACTCTGGAAACACCATATATTTT.

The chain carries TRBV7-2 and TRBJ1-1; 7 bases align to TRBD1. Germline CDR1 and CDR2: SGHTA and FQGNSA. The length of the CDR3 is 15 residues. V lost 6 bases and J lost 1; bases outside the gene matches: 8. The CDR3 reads CASSTAGTANTEAFF. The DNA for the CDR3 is TGTGCCAGCAGTACGGCCGGGACAGCGAACACTGAAGCTTTCTTT.

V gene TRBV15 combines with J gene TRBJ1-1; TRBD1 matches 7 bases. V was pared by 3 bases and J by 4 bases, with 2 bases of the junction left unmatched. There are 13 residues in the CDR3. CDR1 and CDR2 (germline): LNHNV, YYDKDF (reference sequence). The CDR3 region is CATSRTGSTEAFF. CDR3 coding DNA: TGTGCCACCAGCAGGACAGGGTCCACTGAAGCTTTCTTT. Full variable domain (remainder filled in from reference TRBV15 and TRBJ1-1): DAMVIQNPRYQVTQFGKPVTLSCSQTLNHNVMYWYQQKSSQAPKLLFHYYDKDFNNEADTPDNFQSRRPNTSFCFLDIRSPGLGDTAMYLCATSRTGSTEAFFGQGTRLTVV.

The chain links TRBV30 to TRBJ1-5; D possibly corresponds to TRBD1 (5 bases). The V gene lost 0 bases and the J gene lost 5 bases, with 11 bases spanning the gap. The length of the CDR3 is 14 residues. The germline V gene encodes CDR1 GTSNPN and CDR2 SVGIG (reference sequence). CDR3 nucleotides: TGTGCCTGGAGTGTACCCAGGGCCGATCAGCCCCAGCATTTT. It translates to CAWSVPRADQPQHF. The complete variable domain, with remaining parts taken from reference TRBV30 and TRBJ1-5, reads SQTIHQWPATLVQPVGSPLSLECTVEGTSNPNLYWYRQAAGRGLQLLFYSVGIGQISSEVPQNLSASRPQDRQFILSSKKLLLSDSGFYLCAWSVPRADQPQHFGDGTRLSIL.

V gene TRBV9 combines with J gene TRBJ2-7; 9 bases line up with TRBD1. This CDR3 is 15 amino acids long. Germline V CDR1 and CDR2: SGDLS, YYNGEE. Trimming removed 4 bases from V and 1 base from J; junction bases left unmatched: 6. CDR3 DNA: TGTGCCAGCAGCATCGGGACAGGGTGGTCCTACGAGCAGTACTTC. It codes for CASSIGTGWSYEQYF.

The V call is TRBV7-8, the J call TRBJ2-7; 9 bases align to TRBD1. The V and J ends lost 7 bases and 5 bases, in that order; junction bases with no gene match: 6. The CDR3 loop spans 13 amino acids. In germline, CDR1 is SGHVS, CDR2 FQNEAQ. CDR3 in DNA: TGTGCCAGCAATCGGGACAGGGTTGACGAGCAGTACTTC. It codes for CASNRDRVDEQYF. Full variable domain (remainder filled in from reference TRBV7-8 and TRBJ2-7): GAGVSQSPRYKVAKRGQDVALRCDPISGHVSLFWYQQALGQGPEFLTYFQNEAQLDKSGLPSDRFFAERPEGSVSTLKIQRTQQEDSAVYLCASNRDRVDEQYFGPGTRLTVT.

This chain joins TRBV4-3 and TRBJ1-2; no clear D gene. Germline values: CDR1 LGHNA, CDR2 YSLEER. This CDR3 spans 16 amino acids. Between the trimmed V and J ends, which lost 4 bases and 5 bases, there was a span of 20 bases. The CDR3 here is CASSREHREVGYGYTF. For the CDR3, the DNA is TGCGCCAGCAGCCGAGAACATCGAGAGGTCGGGTATGGCTACACCTTC.

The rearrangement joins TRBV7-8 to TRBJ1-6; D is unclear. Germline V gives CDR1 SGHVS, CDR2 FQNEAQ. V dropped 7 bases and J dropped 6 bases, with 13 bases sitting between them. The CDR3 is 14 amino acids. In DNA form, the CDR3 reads TGTGCCAGCAATGCCGTCCTTACTAATTCACCCCTCCACTTT. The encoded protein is CASNAVLTNSPLHF.

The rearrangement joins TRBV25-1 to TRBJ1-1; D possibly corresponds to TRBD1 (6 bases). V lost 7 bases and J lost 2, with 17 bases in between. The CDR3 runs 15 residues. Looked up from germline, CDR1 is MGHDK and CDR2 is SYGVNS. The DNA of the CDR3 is TGTGCCAGCATGGGGGCCACCTCTTCCAACACTGAAGCTTTCTTT. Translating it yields CASMGATSSNTEAFF.

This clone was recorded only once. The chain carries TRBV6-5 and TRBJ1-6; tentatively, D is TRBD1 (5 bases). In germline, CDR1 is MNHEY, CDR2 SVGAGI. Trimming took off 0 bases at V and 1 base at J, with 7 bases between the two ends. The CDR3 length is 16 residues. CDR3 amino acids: CASSYSGTSYNSPLHF. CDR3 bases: TGTGCCAGCAGTTACTCGGGGACTTCCTATAATTCACCCCTCCACTTT.

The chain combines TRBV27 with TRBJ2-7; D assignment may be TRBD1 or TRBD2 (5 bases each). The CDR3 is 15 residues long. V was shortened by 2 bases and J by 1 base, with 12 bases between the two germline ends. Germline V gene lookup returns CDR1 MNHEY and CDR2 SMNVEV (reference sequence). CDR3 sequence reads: CASSLAGTGSYEQYF. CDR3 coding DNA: TGTGCCAGCAGTTTAGCCGGGACGGGATCCTACGAGCAGTACTTC.

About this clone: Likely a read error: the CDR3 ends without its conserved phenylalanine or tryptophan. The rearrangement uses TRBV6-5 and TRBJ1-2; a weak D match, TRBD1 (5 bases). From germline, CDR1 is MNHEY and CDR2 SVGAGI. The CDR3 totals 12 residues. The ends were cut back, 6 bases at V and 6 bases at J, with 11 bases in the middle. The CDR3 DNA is TGTGCCAGCAGCCAGGGTTTCAATGGCTACACCCTC. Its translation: CASSQGFNGYTL.

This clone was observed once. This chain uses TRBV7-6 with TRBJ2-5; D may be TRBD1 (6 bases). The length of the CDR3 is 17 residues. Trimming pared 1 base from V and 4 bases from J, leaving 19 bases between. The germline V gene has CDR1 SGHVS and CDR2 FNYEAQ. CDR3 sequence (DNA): TGTGCCAGCAGCTTAGGTCTCCAGGGGCGCAAAGGAGAGACCCAGTACTTC. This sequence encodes CASSLGLQGRKGETQYF.